The 18 T cell receptor beta chains listed next were all sequenced from one sample in a study of T cell repertoires and HLA-DP antigens. The protocol was immunoSEQ multiplex PCR, while the TCRdb copy is restricted to in-frame clones and leaves out a portion. Among some 110,000 clones listed, nearly 95% were seen once. Antigens of these TCRs are unknown. The sequencing input was CD4+ T cells from PBMCs. The receptors derive from a woman aged 18-29 years in good health and CMV-seronegative.

The V call is TRBV27, the J call TRBJ2-7; weak D call: TRBD2 (7 bases). CDR3 length equals 14 residues. Per germline, CDR1 MNHEY and CDR2 SMNVEV (reference sequence). V lost 5 bases and J lost 4, with 15 bases in between. The CDR3 region is CASSQRGGRYEQYF. In nucleotides, the CDR3 is TGTGCCAGCAGTCAAAGGGGGGGGCGATACGAGCAGTACTTC.

The V call is TRBV6-1, the J call TRBJ2-6, with D hard to call. CDR3 length: 12 residues. The V and J ends lost 2 bases and 15 bases respectively, with 11 bases between them. CDR1 is MNHNS and CDR2 is SASEGT in the germline V gene. The CDR3 loop reads CASSERDENLTF. Written as DNA, the CDR3 is TGTGCCAGCAGTGAAAGAGACGAGAACCTGACTTTC.

This rearrangement joins TRBV6-5 to TRBJ2-5; the D gene is possibly TRBD2 (7 bases). This CDR3 spans 15 amino acids. The V and J ends lost 6 bases and 5 bases respectively, with 19 bases between them. Germline CDR1 reads MNHEY; CDR2 reads SVGAGI. CDR3 DNA: TGTGCCAGCAGCCTGGAGGGGGGGGCCTGGGAGACCCAGTACTTC. Translating it yields CASSLEGGAWETQYF.

The chain joins TRBV2 to TRBJ2-5; 9 bases map to TRBD2. The ends lost 1 base at V and 4 bases at J; junction bases unmatched: 4. The CDR3 spans 15 residues. From germline, CDR1 is SNHLY and CDR2 FYNNEI. CDR3 in amino acids: CASSEGTSARETQYF. CDR3 in DNA: TGTGCCAGCAGTGAAGGGACTAGCGCACGAGAGACCCAGTACTTC. Supplemented by reference TRBV2 and TRBJ2-5, the full variable domain reads EPEVTQTPSHQVTQMGQEVILRCVPISNHLYFYWYRQILGQKVEFLVSFYNNEISEKSEIFDDQFSVERPDGSNFTLKIRSTKLEDSAMYFCASSEGTSARETQYFGPGTRLLVL.

V usage is TRBV7-8 and J usage is TRBJ2-1; 8 bases align to TRBD2. CDR1 and CDR2 from the germline V gene are SGHVS and FQNEAQ. Trimming at V came to 5 bases and at J to 2 bases, leaving 8 bases not matched to a gene. The CDR3 is 16 residues long. CDR3 nucleotide sequence: TGTGCCAGCAGCCGCACGGGGGGGGCCCCCTACAATGAGCAGTTCTTC. It is translated as CASSRTGGAPYNEQFF.

This clone was observed a single time. V gene TRBV5-6 combines with J gene TRBJ2-3; 7 bases map to TRBD2. V dropped 4 bases and J dropped 1; count of bases not matched to a gene: 12. This CDR3 comprises 17 residues. The germline V gene has CDR1 SGHDT and CDR2 YYEEEE. CDR3 DNA: TGTGCCAGCAGCCCGCGTCGACTAGCCGGAGGCACAGATACGCAGTATTTT. Protein product: CASSPRRLAGGTDTQYF.

The chain carries TRBV7-6 and TRBJ1-4; D is perhaps TRBD1 (6 bases). This CDR3 is built from 16 residues. Germline CDR1 and CDR2: SGHVS and FNYEAQ. Trimming took 1 base from V and 3 from J, leaving 12 bases between them. In nucleotides, the CDR3 is TGTGCCAGCAGCTTAGAGCCGACAGGTCCTAATGAAAAACTGTTTTTT. Its protein product is CASSLEPTGPNEKLFF.

Only one count was recorded for this clone. The V gene is TRBV5-6, the J gene TRBJ1-2; D uncertain. CDR1 and CDR2 from the germline V gene are SGHDT and YYEEEE. The ends were cut back, 0 bases at V and 2 bases at J, with 14 bases in the middle. This CDR3 is 16 amino acids long. CDR3 in amino acids: CASSLARASTNYGYTF. The CDR3 DNA is TGTGCCAGCAGCTTGGCGAGGGCCAGCACAAACTATGGCTACACCTTC.

The chain joins TRBV27 to TRBJ1-2; D is unclear. The CDR3 is made up of 13 amino acids. Trimming left V 3 bases short and J 3 bases short, with 8 bases between. Germline V gives CDR1 MNHEY, CDR2 SMNVEV (reference sequence). Here the CDR3 reads CASSLRSDYGYTF. The DNA of the CDR3 is TGTGCCAGCAGTTTGAGGTCAGACTATGGCTACACCTTC.

This CDR3 is CASSPGTASNQPQHF. The CDR3 DNA reads TGTGCCAGCAGCCCCGGGACCGCTAGCAATCAGCCCCAGCATTTT. The chain couples TRBV7-9 to TRBJ1-5; TRBD1 might be the D (5 bases). Germline CDR1 is SEHNR and CDR2 is FQNEAQ (reference sequence). Deletions cut 5 bases from V and 0 bases from J, with 11 bases between. This CDR3 region has 15 residues. The full variable domain, in which reference TRBV7-9 and TRBJ1-5 provide the parts outside the CDR3, is DTGVSQNPRHKITKRGQNVTFRCDPISEHNRLYWYRQTLGQGPEFLTYFQNEAQLEKSRLLSDRFSAERPKGSFSTLEIQRTEQGDSAMYLCASSPGTASNQPQHFGDGTRLSIL.

The chain uses TRBV20-1 and TRBJ2-1; maybe TRBD2 (5 bases). The CDR3 has 11 amino acids. CDR1 is DFQATT and CDR2 is SNEGSKA in the germline V gene (reference sequence). The V end lost 1 base, the J end lost 9 bases, and 7 bases lay between the germline ends. The CDR3 region has the DNA TGCAGTGCTAGAGGGACTGGTGAGCAGTTCTTC. The encoded protein is CSARGTGEQFF.

V gene TRBV11-1 combines with J gene TRBJ1-2, with a weak D call TRBD1 (5 bases). This CDR3 has 15 amino acids. CDR1 and CDR2 from the germline V gene are SGHAT and FQDESV (reference sequence). V lost 0 bases, J lost 5 bases, and 13 bases lay in between. CDR3: CASSLAGDGEYGYTF. The CDR3 nucleotides read TGTGCCAGCAGCTTAGCCGGGGACGGAGAGTATGGCTACACCTTC. Full variable domain (outside the CDR3, taken from reference TRBV11-1 and TRBJ1-2): EAEVAQSPRYKITEKSQAVAFWCDPISGHATLYWYRQILGQGPELLVQFQDESVVDDSQLPKDRFSAERLKGVDSTLKIQPAELGDSAMYLCASSLAGDGEYGYTFGSGTRLTVV.

The chain combines TRBV5-6 with TRBJ1-1, with 7 bases fitting TRBD1. V trimming: 4 bases; J trimming: 6 bases; junction bases outside the gene matches: 6. The CDR3 totals 13 residues. Germline CDR1 and CDR2: SGHDT and YYEEEE. CDR3 DNA sequence: TGTGCCAGCAGCACGGGGGGACAGCCTGAAGCTTTCTTT. Translated, it gives CASSTGGQPEAFF.

Concerning this clone itself: Sequence at one end of the junction differs from germline and may be a read error. V gene TRBV5-1 combines with J gene TRBJ2-5; D is unclear. The CDR3 spans 11 residues. Per the germline V gene, CDR1 is SGHRS and CDR2 is YFSETQ. CDR3 sequence reads: CASSFQEAQYF. The CDR3 bases are TGCGCCAGCAGCTTCCAAGAGGCCCAGTACTTC.

The chain employs TRBV29-1 and TRBJ2-1; 10 nucleotides agree with TRBD2. CDR1 SQVTM and CDR2 ANQGSEA come from the germline V gene. The CDR3 contains 14 residues. The J segment lost 1 base and the V segment lost 7 bases, leaving 4 bases of the junction unmatched. For the CDR3, the DNA is TGCAGCGCCCAAGCGGGAGGGTCCTACAATGAGCAGTTCTTC. Encoded protein: CSAQAGGSYNEQFF.

The V and J genes are TRBV2 and TRBJ1-4; D unresolved. The CDR3 length is 13 residues. The germline CDR1 and CDR2 sequences are SNHLY and FYNNEI. The ends were cut back, 6 bases at V and 5 bases at J, with 10 bases in the middle. CDR3 sequence: CASRGGQNEKLFF. CDR3 nucleotide sequence: TGTGCCAGCAGGGGCGGCCAGAATGAAAAACTGTTTTTT.

The V and J genes are TRBV27 and TRBJ2-3; 9 bases map to TRBD1. The ends lost 3 bases at V and 2 bases at J; junction bases unmatched: 6. This CDR3 has 16 residues. Germline V gives CDR1 MNHEY, CDR2 SMNVEV (reference sequence). CDR3 protein: CASSFHRGRPTDTQYF. The CDR3 DNA sequence: TGTGCCAGCAGTTTTCACAGGGGGCGCCCCACAGATACGCAGTATTTT.

The genes are TRBV28 and TRBJ2-7; no firm D call. V dropped 5 bases and J dropped 3 bases, with 11 bases sitting between them. Germline V gene data show CDR1 as MDHEN and CDR2 as SYDVKM. The CDR3 sequence is 13 residues long. This chain's CDR3 is CASSPPGLYEQYF. CDR3 in DNA: TGTGCCAGCAGTCCTCCAGGCCTCTACGAGCAGTACTTC.